What follows are 31 T cell receptor beta chains derived from one specimen sequenced in a study of blood T cell repertoires in COVID-19. Data came from immunoSEQ multiplex PCR; TCRdb stores just in-frame clones and leaves some out. Of 70,000 to 100,000 clones listed, around 72% were seen once; the top ten hold around 25%. Sequences were obtained from peripheral blood. Receptors were obtained from a woman aged 60-70 years in a cohort sampled during active or convalescent COVID-19.

The rearrangement links TRBV11-2 to TRBJ2-7; 8 bases align to TRBD1. The CDR3 consists of 15 residues. Germline-derived CDR1 and CDR2 are SGHAT and FQNNGV. V was clipped by 5 bases and J by 3 bases; unmatched bases: 9. Here the CDR3 DNA reads TGTGCCAGCAGCCCCATCTATGGGACAGGCTACGAGCAGTACTTC. It codes for CASSPIYGTGYEQYF. The full variable domain, in which reference TRBV11-2 and TRBJ2-7 provide the parts outside the CDR3, is EAGVAQSPRYKIIEKRQSVAFWCNPISGHATLYWYQQILGQGPKLLIQFQNNGVVDDSQLPKDRFSAERLKGVDSTLKIQPAKLEDSAVYLCASSPIYGTGYEQYFGPGTRLTVT.

CDR3 protein: CASSFGQGAFNSPLHF. The CDR3 coding sequence is TGCGCCAGCAGCTTTGGACAGGGGGCGTTTAATTCACCCCTCCACTTT. The chain employs TRBV5-1 and TRBJ1-6; 11 bases line up with TRBD1. Germline trimming cut 2 bases from V and 6 bases from J; bases unmatched to any gene: 4. The CDR3 consists of 16 residues. From germline, CDR1 is SGHRS and CDR2 YFSETQ.

The gene calls are TRBV2 and TRBJ2-1; D is perhaps TRBD2 (6 bases). The CDR3 is 16 residues long. V was trimmed by 3 bases and J by 6 bases, leaving 18 bases between them. Per the germline V gene, CDR1 is SNHLY and CDR2 is FYNNEI. The chain's CDR3 is CASSDQPSGPTNEQFF. In nucleotides, the CDR3 is TGTGCCAGCAGTGACCAGCCCAGCGGGCCGACCAATGAGCAGTTCTTC.

This clone was found once. The rearrangement uses TRBV5-6 and TRBJ2-3; the D gene is possibly TRBD2 (6 bases). This CDR3 region has 14 residues. V lost 0 bases and J lost 3, with 8 bases in between. In germline, CDR1 is SGHDT, CDR2 YYEEEE. As DNA, the CDR3 is TGTGCCAGCAGCTTGGGACTAGTGACAGATACGCAGTATTTT. Amino acids: CASSLGLVTDTQYF.

This chain uses TRBV10-3 with TRBJ2-7, with a weak D call TRBD1 (6 bases). CDR1 is ENHRY, CDR2 SYGVKD, per germline. This CDR3 has 15 amino acids. Trimming shortened V by 6 bases and J by 2 bases, and 17 bases separated the two germline ends. The CDR3 spells CAISPLPGDTYEQYF. The CDR3 DNA reads as TGTGCCATCAGCCCTCTCCCAGGGGATACCTACGAGCAGTACTTC.

This clone was recorded many times. The chain combines TRBV10-1 with TRBJ2-2; a weak D match, TRBD1 (5 bases). V lost 4 bases, J lost 0 bases, and 6 bases lay in between. This CDR3 is built from 14 residues. Per germline, CDR1 WNHNN and CDR2 SYGVQD (reference sequence). The CDR3 DNA is TGCGCCAGCAGTGCCAGGGCGAACACCGGGGAGCTGTTTTTT. It translates to CASSARANTGELFF.

There are a few counts of this clone. The DNA for the CDR3 is TGTGCCAGCAGCCTTACTAGCAGGGGGAGAGAGCAGTACTTC. Amino acid sequence: CASSLTSRGREQYF. The chain uses TRBV4-2 and TRBJ2-7; D may be TRBD1 (7 bases). Trimming took off 4 bases at V and 7 bases at J, with 17 bases between the two ends. Germline V lookup: CDR1 LGHNA, CDR2 YNFKEQ. The CDR3 sequence is 14 residues long.

The rearrangement uses TRBV18 and TRBJ1-4; weak D call: TRBD1 (6 bases). Germline V gene sequence: CDR1 KGHSH, CDR2 LQKENI. V lost 6 bases, J lost 7 bases, and 12 bases lay in between. The CDR3 covers 13 residues. The CDR3 nucleotides read TGTGCCAGCTCCCCCGGACAGCCTGAAAAACTGTTTTTT. This codes for CASSPGQPEKLFF.

The V and J genes are TRBV2 and TRBJ2-5; D perhaps matches TRBD1 (6 bases). This CDR3 is built from 15 residues. CDR1 and CDR2 from the germline V gene are SNHLY and FYNNEI. The ends were cut back, 7 bases at V and 3 bases at J, with 18 bases in the middle. The CDR3 here is CASTTQGKSEETQYF. The CDR3 nucleotides are TGTGCCAGCACCACGCAGGGGAAATCAGAAGAGACCCAGTACTTC. Together with reference TRBV2 and TRBJ2-5, the CDR3 gives the full variable domain: EPEVTQTPSHQVTQMGQEVILRCVPISNHLYFYWYRQILGQKVEFLVSFYNNEISEKSEIFDDQFSVERPDGSNFTLKIRSTKLEDSAMYFCASTTQGKSEETQYFGPGTRLLVL.

The CDR3 DNA reads TGCAGCGTTGAAAGGACAATGCAAGAGACCCAGTACTTC. Amino acid sequence: CSVERTMQETQYF. V usage is TRBV29-1 and J usage is TRBJ2-5; D might be TRBD1 (5 bases). The ends were cut back, 2 bases at V and 2 bases at J, with 9 bases in the middle. CDR1 SQVTM and CDR2 ANQGSEA come from the germline V gene. The CDR3 contains 13 residues.

J is TRBJ2-5 and V is TRBV10-3; weak D call: TRBD2 (5 bases). V lost 2 bases and J lost 7, with 14 bases in between. This CDR3 region has 14 residues. Germline V gene lookup returns CDR1 ENHRY and CDR2 SYGVKD. DNA for the CDR3: TGTGCCATCAGTGAGCTAGCAGCGGCGGGGACCCAGTACTTC. Translating it yields CAISELAAAGTQYF.

This chain connects TRBV4-2 to TRBJ2-3, with D possibly matching TRBD2 (5 bases). V was clipped by 2 bases and J by 0 bases, with 12 bases between them. The germline gives CDR1 LGHNA, CDR2 YNFKEQ. The CDR3 spans 16 residues. CDR3 in DNA: TGTGCCAGCAGCCAAACTGGGAGTCTAAGCACAGATACGCAGTATTTT. It specifies CASSQTGSLSTDTQYF.

The chain joins TRBV6-2 or TRBV6-3 to TRBJ1-2; D gene uncertain. The germline V and J ends were trimmed by 0 bases and 7 bases, with 9 bases remaining between them. Germline CDR1 reads MNHEY; CDR2 reads SVGEGT. There are 13 residues in the CDR3. CDR3 protein: CASSYSREGGYTF. CDR3 nucleotide sequence: TGTGCCAGCAGTTACTCGAGGGAGGGTGGCTACACCTTC.

V and J are TRBV7-2 and TRBJ1-1; D is possibly TRBD1 (5 bases). The CDR3 runs to 15 residues. The germline V gene has CDR1 SGHTA and CDR2 FQGNSA. Between the trimmed V and J ends, which lost 5 bases and 5 bases, there was a span of 18 bases. The CDR3 nucleotides are TGTGCCAGCAGCACGCACGGCGGGGGGTGGACTGAAGCTTTCTTT. Translating gives CASSTHGGGWTEAFF.

Regarding this clone: The junction and the germline gene differ at one end; a read error may be behind it. The V and J genes are TRBV5-1 and TRBJ1-2; D not certain. Germline V gene data show CDR1 as SGHRS and CDR2 as YFSETQ. The CDR3 consists of 16 residues. CDR3 region: CASSLATASQIYSYTF. CDR3 DNA sequence: TGCGCCAGCAGCTTGGCAACAGCTTCCCAGATCTATAGCTACACCTTC.

This chain links TRBV15 with TRBJ2-2, with 7 bases that match TRBD1. Germline CDR1 reads LNHNV; CDR2 reads YYDKDF (reference sequence). The CDR3 consists of 15 residues. With 9 bases clipped from V and 6 bases from J, the junction kept 13 bases outside the gene matches. The CDR3 DNA reads TGTGCCACGTACGATGGGGACAGTCTTTCCGGGGAGCTGTTTTTT. Residues: CATYDGDSLSGELFF.

This clone was found a few times. The chain couples TRBV3-1 (or the pseudogene TRBV3-2) to TRBJ1-2; D is possibly TRBD1 (6 bases). Germline V lookup: CDR1 LGHDT, CDR2 YNNKEL (reference sequence). The CDR3 is 13 residues long. V was clipped by 5 bases and J by 2 bases, with 9 bases between them. In nucleotides, the CDR3 is TGTGCCAGCAGCGAGCAGGGGAACTATGGCTACACCTTC. Translating it yields CASSEQGNYGYTF.

The rearrangement uses TRBV21-1 and TRBJ1-1. TRBV21-1 counts as a pseudogene. The CDR3 has 13 residues. The DNA of the CDR3 is TGTGCCAGCAGCGAGGGCCTGAACACTGAAGCTTTCTTT. Translation gives CASSEGLNTEAFF.

This clone showed up just a few times. V is TRBV5-3 and J is TRBJ2-1, with 9 nucleotides matching TRBD1. TRBV5-3 is designated an ORF whose function remains uncertain. The V segment lost 4 bases and the J segment 7 bases; nucleotides outside the gene matches: 6. The CDR3 covers 14 residues. The CDR3 DNA is TGTGCCAGAAGCCATTGGGACAGGGAAAATGAGCAGTTCTTC. This codes for CARSHWDRENEQFF.

The chain recombines TRBV6-6 with TRBJ1-5; 7 bases line up with TRBD1. From germline, CDR1 is MNHNY and CDR2 SVGAGI (reference sequence). V was clipped by 6 bases and J by 3 bases; unmatched bases: 8. CDR3 length: 15 amino acids. The chain's CDR3 is CASRQLGQVNQPQHF. For the CDR3, the DNA is TGTGCCAGCAGACAGCTCGGACAGGTCAATCAGCCCCAGCATTTT.

The rearrangement joins TRBV3-1 (or the pseudogene TRBV3-2) to TRBJ1-5; the D gene is possibly TRBD1 (5 bases). The germline V gene encodes CDR1 LGHDT and CDR2 YNNKEL (reference sequence). V was trimmed by 2 bases and J by 7 bases, leaving 18 bases between them. The CDR3 sequence is 16 residues long. Here the CDR3 reads CASSQQGLGATQPQHF. In nucleotides, the CDR3 is TGTGCCAGCAGCCAACAGGGTCTAGGGGCCACACAGCCCCAGCATTTT.

The chain uses TRBV7-9 and TRBJ1-2; maybe TRBD1 (6 bases). Germline V gene lookup returns CDR1 SEHNR and CDR2 FQNEAQ (reference sequence). The CDR3 covers 13 residues. Trimming cost V 2 bases and J 2 bases, with 6 bases left between them. In DNA form, the CDR3 reads TGTGCCAGCAGCTTACAGGGGAACTATGGCTACACCTTC. It translates to CASSLQGNYGYTF.

The chain employs TRBV10-3 and TRBJ2-1; possible D gene TRBD2, 7 bases. The CDR3 totals 16 residues. Germline lookup yields CDR1 ENHRY and CDR2 SYGVKD. The V end lost 0 bases, the J end lost 2 bases, and 11 bases lay between the germline ends. CDR3 sequence (DNA): TGTGCCATCAGTGAGTCCGGGGGGCCGGCCTACAATGAGCAGTTCTTC. Its translation: CAISESGGPAYNEQFF.

The CDR3 region has the DNA TGTGCCAGTAGTCCCTACCCCCCCGGGGAGCTGTTTTTT. It is translated as CASSPYPPGELFF. The V call is TRBV19, the J call TRBJ2-2; no clear D gene. V dropped 5 bases and J dropped 6 bases, with 10 bases sitting between them. The CDR3 has 13 residues. Germline V gene sequence: CDR1 LNHDA, CDR2 SQIVND (reference sequence).

J is TRBJ1-6 and V is TRBV2; 10 bases line up with TRBD1. Germline V lookup: CDR1 SNHLY, CDR2 FYNNEI. The CDR3 is 13 residues long. V lost 8 bases, J lost 6 bases, and 1 base stayed unmatched. The CDR3 here is CASGDRGNSPLHF. The CDR3 DNA reads as TGTGCCAGCGGGGACAGGGGTAATTCACCCCTCCACTTT.

V and J are TRBV11-2 and TRBJ1-6; D unresolved. Germline loops: CDR1 SGHAT, CDR2 FQNNGV. CDR3 size: 13 residues. The V end was cut by 1 base, the J end by 7 bases, with 5 bases between. The CDR3 DNA is TGTGCCAGCAGCTTAGCTAACAATTCACCCCTCCACTTT. It encodes CASSLANNSPLHF.

This clone was seen only a few times. The V and J genes are TRBV27 and TRBJ1-3, with D tentatively TRBD1 (5 bases). CDR1 and CDR2 (germline): MNHEY, SMNVEV (reference sequence). Trimming left V 4 bases short and J 2 bases short, with 12 bases between. The CDR3 runs to 15 residues. For the CDR3, the DNA is TGTGCCAGCAGTTCCCGACAGCTTCCTGGAAACACCATATATTTT. As protein: CASSSRQLPGNTIYF.

The genes are TRBV19 and TRBJ2-7; 9 nucleotides match TRBD1. J gave up 1 base and V 2 bases, and 3 bases lay outside the gene matches. CDR1 is LNHDA, CDR2 SQIVND, per germline (reference sequence). There are 15 residues in the CDR3. In nucleotides, the CDR3 is TGTGCCAGTAGTATAACAGGGGGCGGATCCTACGAGCAGTACTTC. Its protein is CASSITGGGSYEQYF.

In its sample, this clone was seen a few times. The J gene is TRBJ2-7, the V gene TRBV2; the match to TRBD1 covers 7 bases. The CDR3 is made up of 12 amino acids. V shed 6 bases and J 5 bases; nucleotides not matched to a gene: 4. Looked up from germline, CDR1 is SNHLY and CDR2 is FYNNEI. Here the CDR3 DNA reads TGTGCCAGCAGAGGAGACAGGGACGAGCAGTACTTC. This codes for CASRGDRDEQYF.

V gene TRBV29-1 combines with J gene TRBJ2-7; 7 bases fit TRBD2. The CDR3 totals 13 residues. Germline V CDR1 and CDR2: SQVTM, ANQGSEA. Losses at the gene ends were 6 bases for V and 0 bases for J; bases not matched to a gene: 5. The chain's CDR3 is CSVLGGGSYEQYF. The CDR3 region has the DNA TGCAGCGTCCTGGGGGGGGGCTCCTACGAGCAGTACTTC.

The chain is built from TRBV25-1 and TRBJ1-1, with a weak D call TRBD1 (5 bases). CDR3 length: 11 amino acids. Trimming left V 6 bases short and J 7 bases short, with 9 bases between. Per germline, CDR1 MGHDK and CDR2 SYGVNS. CDR3 nucleotide sequence: TGTGCCAGCAGCGGGGGGTTTGAAGCTTTCTTT. Translation: CASSGGFEAFF.